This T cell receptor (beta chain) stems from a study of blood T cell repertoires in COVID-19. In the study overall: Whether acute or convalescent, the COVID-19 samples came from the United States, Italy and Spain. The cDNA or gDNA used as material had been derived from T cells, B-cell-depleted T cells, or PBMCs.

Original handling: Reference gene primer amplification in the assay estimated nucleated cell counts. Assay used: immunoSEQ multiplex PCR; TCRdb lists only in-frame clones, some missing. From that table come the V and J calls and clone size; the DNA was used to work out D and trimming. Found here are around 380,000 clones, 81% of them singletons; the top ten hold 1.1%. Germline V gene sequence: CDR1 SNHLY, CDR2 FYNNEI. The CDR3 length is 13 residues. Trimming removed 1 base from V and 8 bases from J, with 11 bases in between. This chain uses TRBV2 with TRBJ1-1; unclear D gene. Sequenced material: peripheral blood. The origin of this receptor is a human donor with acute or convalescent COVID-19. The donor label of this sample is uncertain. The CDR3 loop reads CASSEVPNREAFF. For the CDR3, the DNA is TGTGCCAGCAGTGAAGTACCGAACCGGGAAGCTTTCTTT.